Presented here are 7 T cell receptor beta chains from one specimen sequenced in a study of blood T cell repertoires in COVID-19. Sequencing used immunoSEQ multiplex PCR; TCRdb keeps in-frame clones, though not all of them. The data contain approximately 61,000 clones, about 77% of them singletons. The sample taken for sequencing was peripheral blood. These receptors originate from an elderly man with active or convalescent COVID-19.

This chain links TRBV28 with TRBJ1-1; TRBD1 matches 7 bases. Germline loops: CDR1 MDHEN, CDR2 SYDVKM. This CDR3 comprises 14 residues. J lost 4 bases, V lost 6 bases, and 8 bases had no gene match. The CDR3 is CASRGYRGGTEAFF. CDR3 bases: TGTGCCAGCAGAGGGTACAGGGGTGGCACTGAAGCTTTCTTT.

J is TRBJ1-1 and V is TRBV7-2; D might be TRBD1 (6 bases). V gave up 8 bases and J gave up 1 base, with 14 bases separating them. Germline CDR1 is SGHTA and CDR2 is FQGNSA. The CDR3 has 14 amino acids. The CDR3 sequence: CASRWGGRNTEAFF. In DNA form, the CDR3 reads TGTGCCAGCCGGTGGGGGGGGCGGAACACTGAAGCTTTCTTT.

This sequence joins TRBV11-3 and TRBJ2-2; 7 bases fit TRBD2. Germline-derived CDR1 and CDR2 are SGHNT and YENEEA. Trimming cost V 5 bases and J 6 bases; bases outside gene matches: 6. The CDR3 contains 14 residues. Here the CDR3 DNA reads TGTGCCAGCAGCACGGCTGGGGGGGCCGGGGAGCTGTTTTTT. Protein sequence: CASSTAGGAGELFF.

This rearrangement joins TRBV7-8 to TRBJ1-2, with D perhaps TRBD1 (5 bases). Germline V CDR1 and CDR2: SGHVS, FQNEAQ. This CDR3 is built from 15 residues. V was shortened by 5 bases and J by 2 bases, with 15 bases between the two germline ends. CDR3 coding DNA: TGTGCCAGCAGCGCACAAGGCCAGGGCAACTATGGCTACACCTTC. Amino acid sequence: CASSAQGQGNYGYTF. The variable domain in full, with the rest retrieved from reference TRBV7-8 and TRBJ1-2, is GAGVSQSPRYKVAKRGQDVALRCDPISGHVSLFWYQQALGQGPEFLTYFQNEAQLDKSGLPSDRFFAERPEGSVSTLKIQRTQQEDSAVYLCASSAQGQGNYGYTFGSGTRLTVV.

This clone has more than one count but fewer than ten. This sequence joins TRBV21-1 and TRBJ2-5; the listed D gene, TRBD2, was not tested against the DNA. TRBV21-1 is recorded as a pseudogene. The CDR3 is 18 amino acids. CDR3 sequence reads: CASSPPGGTEIYQETQYF. CDR3 bases: TGTGCCAGCAGCCCCCCGGGAGGGACTGAAATATACCAAGAGACCCAGTACTTC.

This rearrangement joins TRBV18 to TRBJ2-5; weak D call: TRBD1 (6 bases). The ends were cut back, 3 bases at V and 4 bases at J, with 9 bases in the middle. The V gene's germline CDR1 is KGHSH and CDR2 LQKENI. The CDR3 consists of 13 residues. CDR3 sequence: CASSPDSLETQYF. CDR3 in DNA: TGTGCCAGCTCACCGGACAGTTTAGAGACCCAGTACTTC.

This rearrangement joins TRBV11-2 to TRBJ2-2; 7 bases match TRBD1. The CDR3 is 15 amino acids. Per germline, CDR1 SGHAT and CDR2 FQNNGV. The V gene end was trimmed by 6 bases and the J gene end by 4 bases; junction bases not matched to a gene: 8. The CDR3 sequence is CASSQGTVSTGELFF. The CDR3 DNA reads TGTGCCAGCAGTCAAGGGACAGTATCCACCGGGGAGCTGTTTTTT.